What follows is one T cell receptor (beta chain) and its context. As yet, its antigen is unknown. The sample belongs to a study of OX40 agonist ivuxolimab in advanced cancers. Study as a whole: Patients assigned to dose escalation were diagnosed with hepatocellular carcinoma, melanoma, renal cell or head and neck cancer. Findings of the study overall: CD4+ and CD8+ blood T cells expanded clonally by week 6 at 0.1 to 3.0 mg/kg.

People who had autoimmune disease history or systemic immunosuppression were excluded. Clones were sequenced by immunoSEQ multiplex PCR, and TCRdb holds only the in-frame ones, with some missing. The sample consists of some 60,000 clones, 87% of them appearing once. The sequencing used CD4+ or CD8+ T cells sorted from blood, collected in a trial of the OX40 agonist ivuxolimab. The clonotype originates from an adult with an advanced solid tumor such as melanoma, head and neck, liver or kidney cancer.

The CDR3 coding sequence is TGTGCCAGCAGCGTCACCTCGGGACTAGGCAATGAGCAGTTCTTC. Protein sequence: CASSVTSGLGNEQFF. The chain is built from TRBV9 and TRBJ2-1, with TRBD2 matching 8 bases. The CDR3 runs to 15 residues. The V gene end was trimmed by 2 bases and the J gene end by 6 bases; junction bases not matched to a gene: 7. Germline V gene sequence: CDR1 SGDLS, CDR2 YYNGEE. Full variable domain (missing parts from reference TRBV9 and TRBJ2-1): DSGVTQTPKHLITATGQRVTLRCSPRSGDLSVYWYQQSLDQGLQFLIQYYNGEERAKGNILERFSAQQFPDLHSELNLSSLELGDSALYFCASSVTSGLGNEQFFGPGTRLTVL.